Listed below are T cell receptor beta chains from one sample, sequenced in a study of T cells expressing NK-cell markers. TCRdb reworked the 5' RACE reads into one entry per CDR3 protein, no DNA. Its table lists 350,000 to 450,000 distinct CDR3 sequences. Specimen: blood T cells: a sorted CD56 or NKG2C T cell subset, CD4+ or CD8+ T cells, or bulk PBMC T cells (not recorded which). These receptor sequences come from a man aged 18-69 years in good health. Each CDR3 is given with its conserved first and last residue.

V gene: TRBV12-3/TRBV12-4
J gene: TRBJ2-3
CDR3 protein: CASKLENTDTQYF

V gene: TRBV24-1
J gene: TRBJ2-1
CDR3 protein: CATKLTGRDEQFF

V gene: TRBV2
J gene: TRBJ2-7
CDR3 protein: CASRTVINEQYF

V gene: TRBV28
J gene: TRBJ1-2
CDR3 protein: CASSPGHQGGNGYTF

V gene: TRBV6-1
J gene: TRBJ2-3
CDR3 protein: CASSSGGLGSSTDTQYF

V gene: TRBV12-3/TRBV12-4
J gene: TRBJ1-2
CDR3 protein: CASRPTANYGYTF

V gene: TRBV20-1
J gene: TRBJ2-5
CDR3 protein: CSARDPIGGRGLWETQYF

V gene: TRBV5-4
J gene: TRBJ2-7
CDR3 protein: CATATLGQGVYEQYF

V gene: TRBV27
J gene: TRBJ1-2
CDR3 protein: CASSSSPGGQGGDYGYTF

V gene: TRBV29-1
J gene: TRBJ2-3
CDR3 protein: CSVADKALTDTQYF

V gene: TRBV12-5
J gene: TRBJ2-3
CDR3 protein: CASGPGGAADTQYF

V gene: TRBV5-6
J gene: TRBJ2-2
CDR3 protein: CASSLVQRGYTGELFF

V gene: TRBV5-1
J gene: TRBJ2-7
CDR3 protein: CATPTEQAYEQYF

V gene: TRBV20-1
J gene: TRBJ2-3
CDR3 protein: CSAKKNTDTQYF

V gene: TRBV7-9
J gene: TRBJ2-4
CDR3 protein: CASTQGTKNIQYF

V gene: TRBV20-1
J gene: TRBJ1-2
CDR3 protein: CSGRDEARYGYTF

V gene: TRBV9
J gene: TRBJ2-3
CDR3 protein: CASSVGTGRSTSTDTQYF

V gene: TRBV6-1
J gene: TRBJ2-7
CDR3 protein: CASSETRQYYEQYF

V gene: TRBV7-3
J gene: TRBJ1-5
CDR3 protein: CASSPDRPGQPQHF

V gene: TRBV7-9
J gene: TRBJ1-2
CDR3 protein: CASSPTGTGGLYGYTF

V gene: TRBV7-8
J gene: TRBJ2-1
CDR3 protein: CASSLGARTSGGAGYNEQFF

V gene: TRBV3-1
J gene: TRBJ1-2
CDR3 protein: CASSQASTGFGYTF

V gene: TRBV7-9
J gene: TRBJ2-1
CDR3 protein: CASSSQGFGYNEQFF

V gene: TRBV19
J gene: TRBJ2-1
CDR3 protein: CASKQGGSYNEQFF

V gene: TRBV3-1
J gene: TRBJ1-1
CDR3 protein: CASSPVWTVNTEAFF

V gene: TRBV6-1
J gene: TRBJ2-1
CDR3 protein: CASRKGGTRVINNEQFF

V gene: TRBV5-1
J gene: TRBJ2-7
CDR3 protein: CASSSGPSPIYEQYF

V gene: TRBV5-6
J gene: TRBJ1-3
CDR3 protein: CASSLDGTPSGNTIYF